Listed here is a single T cell receptor beta chain. A few counts support this clonotype. Its antigen target is currently unknown. The record has no base qualities; no much larger clone is one base away. These data come from a study of response to subunit inactivated influenza vaccine (dated by TCRdb to the late 2010s). In terms of the full investigation: The study used deep quantitative T cell receptor repertoire profiling to track responses to a trivalent subunit inactivated influenza vaccine.

The investigation overall reported the following: According to the authors, only a limited number of new T cells may be recruited by each seasonal influenza vaccination.

V is pared back by 3 bases and J by 5 bases, with 14 bases lying between the germline termini. Looking up the germline V gene (reference sequence) yields CDR1 MNHEY and CDR2 SMNVEV. From the cysteine up to the phenylalanine, the CDR3 has a length of 14 residues. Only the CDR3 DNA stays, 42 bases, in frame from base 1. The method was RT-PCR. Instrument used: Illumina HiSeq 2500. TCRdb passed the public sequencing reads through fastp at Q25 and MiXCR, retaining productive beta sequences. One record per CDR3 amino acid sequence lists the most common genes and DNA. The sample table contains hundreds of thousands of distinct CDR3 sequences; only one count was recorded for approximately 15% of them. The ten largest clonotypes hold around 10% of the sample.

Recombination joined TRBV27 with TRBJ2-7; perhaps TRBD1 is the D gene, with 6 bases matching. The source was PBMCs from blood, collected 12 days after vaccination. This receptor was identified in a man between 45 and 60 years old who received an inactivated influenza vaccine. Donor details come from another sample of the same person, matched by shared clones. This receptor has the CDR3 CASSLLSRGNEQYF. The nucleotide sequence reads TGTGCCAGCAGTTTGTTAAGCAGGGGCAACGAGCAGTACTTC.